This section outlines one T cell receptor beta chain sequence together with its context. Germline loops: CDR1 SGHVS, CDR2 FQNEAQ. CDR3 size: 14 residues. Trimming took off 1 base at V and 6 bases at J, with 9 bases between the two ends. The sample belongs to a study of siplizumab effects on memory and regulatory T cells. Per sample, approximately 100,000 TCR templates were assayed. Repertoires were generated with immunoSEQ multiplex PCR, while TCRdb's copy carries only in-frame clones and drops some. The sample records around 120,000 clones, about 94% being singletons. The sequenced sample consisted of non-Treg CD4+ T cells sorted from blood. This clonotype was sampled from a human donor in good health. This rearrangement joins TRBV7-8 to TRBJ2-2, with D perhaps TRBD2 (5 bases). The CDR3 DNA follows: TGTGCCAGCAGCTTAGGGGGAGCCCCCGGGGAGCTGTTTTTT. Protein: CASSLGGAPGELFF. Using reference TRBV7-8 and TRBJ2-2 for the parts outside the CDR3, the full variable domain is GAGVSQSPRYKVAKRGQDVALRCDPISGHVSLFWYQQALGQGPEFLTYFQNEAQLDKSGLPSDRFFAERPEGSVSTLKIQRTQQEDSAVYLCASSLGGAPGELFFGEGSRLTVL.